This TCR beta chain was sequenced in a study of CD8 T cells in Susac syndrome. Blood CD8+ and CD4+ T cells underwent high-throughput TCR beta sequencing. The CDR3 is made up of 13 amino acids. Germline loops: CDR1 GTSNPN, CDR2 SVGIG (reference sequence). The V end was cut by 4 bases, the J end by 1 base, with 9 bases between. An amount of RNA that ranged from roughly 0.45 to 1 ug was reverse transcribed with random hexamers. Via MiXCR, TCRdb re-called the immunoSEQ multiplex PCR reads, giving one row per CDR3 protein. The sample carries 100,000 to 150,000 distinct CDR3 sequences, around 94% recorded once.

The TCR originated in a human donor with Susac syndrome. The gene calls are TRBV30 and TRBJ2-3; D is perhaps TRBD2 (5 bases). Sequencing was carried out using CD8+ T cells from PBMCs. The CDR3 DNA is TGTGCCTGGAATTACGGGGGCACAGATACGCAGTATTTT. This encodes CAWNYGGTDTQYF.